These 30 T cell receptor beta chains share one sample of origin, sequenced in a study of OX40 agonist ivuxolimab in advanced cancers. Generated by immunoSEQ multiplex PCR, the TCRdb table keeps only in-frame clones and is missing some. The sample includes about 52,000 clones, 94% seen only once; the top ten take 12%. Material: CD4+ or CD8+ T cells sorted from blood, obtained in a trial of the OX40 agonist ivuxolimab. Receptor source: an adult with an advanced solid tumor such as melanoma, head and neck, liver or kidney cancer.

This clone has a single count. This chain links TRBV7-3 with TRBJ2-4; D is perhaps TRBD1 or TRBD2 (6 bases each). In germline, CDR1 is SGHTA, CDR2 FQGTGA. There are 17 residues in the CDR3. The V and J ends lost 5 bases and 6 bases respectively, with 23 bases between them. CDR3 region: CASSHEDRRGAGNIQYF. In DNA form, the CDR3 reads TGTGCCAGCAGCCACGAAGACAGGAGGGGGGCCGGAAACATTCAGTACTTC.

This clone was detected a few times. The gene calls are TRBV28 and TRBJ2-1; possibly TRBD1 or TRBD2 for D (6 bases each). The germline gives CDR1 MDHEN, CDR2 SYDVKM. Trimming took 8 bases from V and 6 from J, leaving 17 bases between them. CDR3 length: 14 amino acids. The CDR3 protein is CASGGRFLSNEQFF. The CDR3 DNA follows: TGTGCCAGCGGGGGGCGTTTTTTAAGCAATGAGCAGTTCTTC.

This sequence joins TRBV27 and TRBJ2-7; 8 nucleotides match TRBD2. Germline-derived CDR1 and CDR2 are MNHEY and SMNVEV (reference sequence). V trimming: 3 bases; J trimming: 6 bases; junction bases outside the gene matches: 7. This CDR3 comprises 14 residues. CDR3 loop: CASSFGLAGIEQYF. The CDR3, as DNA: TGTGCCAGCAGTTTTGGGCTAGCGGGTATCGAGCAGTACTTC.

This clone was seen a handful of times. The rearrangement links TRBV19 to TRBJ2-1, with D perhaps TRBD2 (6 bases). CDR1 is LNHDA, CDR2 SQIVND, per germline (reference sequence). V lost 5 bases, J lost 1 base, and 12 bases lay in between. This CDR3 is 15 amino acids long. The CDR3 nucleotides read TGTGCCAGTAGTCCCCGGGAGACGTCCTACAATGAGCAGTTCTTC. It is translated as CASSPRETSYNEQFF.

The V and J genes are TRBV2 and TRBJ2-3, with a possible D match to TRBD1 (5 bases). The CDR3 has 15 amino acids. Trimming pared 5 bases from V and 3 bases from J, leaving 15 bases between. The germline V gene has CDR1 SNHLY and CDR2 FYNNEI. CDR3 bases: TGTGCCAGCAGTTCCCCAGGGTCCCTAACAGATACGCAGTATTTT. Protein: CASSSPGSLTDTQYF.

The chain uses TRBV6-5 and TRBJ2-7, with 10 bases identical to TRBD1. The CDR3 spans 15 residues. The germline V gene encodes CDR1 MNHEY and CDR2 SVGAGI. J lost 5 bases, V lost 6 bases, and 10 bases had no gene match. CDR3 amino acids: CASRNRGQGLDEQYF. CDR3 coding DNA: TGTGCCAGCAGGAACAGGGGACAGGGGCTGGACGAGCAGTACTTC.

The chain uses TRBV29-1 and TRBJ2-7, with D perhaps matching TRBD2 (7 bases). CDR1 is SQVTM, CDR2 ANQGSEA, per germline. V lost 8 bases, J lost 6 bases, and 17 bases lay in between. The CDR3 is 12 amino acids. CDR3 in amino acids: CSFRGREVEQYF. The CDR3 DNA is TGCAGCTTTAGGGGGAGGGAGGTCGAGCAGTACTTC.

CDR3 bases: TGTGCCAGTAGTATCTTCCGGGGGTCCTACGAGCAGTACTTC. Translating gives CASSIFRGSYEQYF. The chain uses TRBV19 and TRBJ2-7, with TRBD2 as a possible D gene (6 bases). V was trimmed by 3 bases and J by 1 base, leaving 10 bases between them. Germline CDR1 is LNHDA and CDR2 is SQIVND (reference sequence). This CDR3 is 14 amino acids long. Full variable domain (remainder filled in from reference TRBV19 and TRBJ2-7): DGGITQSPKYLFRKEGQNVTLSCEQNLNHDAMYWYRQDPGQGLRLIYYSQIVNDFQKGDIAEGYSVSREKKESFPLTVTSAQKNPTAFYLCASSIFRGSYEQYFGPGTRLTVT.

The rearrangement uses TRBV28 and TRBJ2-7; 8 bases are a match to TRBD2. Germline CDR1 is MDHEN and CDR2 is SYDVKM. After removal of 4 bases from V and 5 bases from J, the junction contained 16 bases not matched to a gene. The CDR3 is 17 residues long. In nucleotides, the CDR3 is TGTGCCAGCAGTTCAACCTTGGGAAGCGGGAGTTTCCACGAGCAGTACTTC. Residues: CASSSTLGSGSFHEQYF.

The chain combines TRBV7-3 with TRBJ1-5; no reliable D call. The CDR3 is 13 residues long. Germline V gene data show CDR1 as SGHTA and CDR2 as FQGTGA. Trimming took 5 bases from V and 3 from J, leaving 8 bases between them. CDR3 bases: TGTGCCAGCAGCGCCGGGAACAATCAGCCCCAGCATTTT. Its protein is CASSAGNNQPQHF. The full variable domain, completed using reference TRBV7-3 and TRBJ1-5, is GAGVSQTPSNKVTEKGKYVELRCDPISGHTALYWYRQSLGQGPEFLIYFQGTGAADDSGLPNDRFFAVRPEGSVSTLKIQRTERGDSAVYLCASSAGNNQPQHFGDGTRLSIL.

CDR3 in DNA: TGCAGCGTTGTTAGGGGAGGGGGGGAGCAGTTCTTC. Its translation is CSVVRGGGEQFF. The V call is TRBV29-1, the J call TRBJ2-1, with a tentative D call TRBD2 (7 bases). The germline V gene encodes CDR1 SQVTM and CDR2 ANQGSEA. V was cut by 4 bases and J by 10 bases, with 14 bases left in between. CDR3 length equals 12 residues.

V is TRBV5-1 and J is TRBJ2-7, with D maybe TRBD2 (5 bases). There are 15 residues in the CDR3. V lost 4 bases, J lost 3 bases, and 17 bases lay in between. In germline, CDR1 is SGHRS, CDR2 YFSETQ. The CDR3 spells CASSPSGTPNYEQYF. The CDR3 coding sequence is TGCGCCAGCAGCCCGAGCGGAACGCCAAACTACGAGCAGTACTTC.

In this sample, this clone turned up a few times. The chain couples TRBV28 to TRBJ2-2, with D possibly being TRBD1 or TRBD2 (5 bases each). CDR1 and CDR2 from the germline V gene are MDHEN and SYDVKM. Deletions cut 6 bases from V and 6 bases from J, with 20 bases between. CDR3 length: 16 residues. The CDR3 region is CASRPEAGSFAGELFF. CDR3 DNA sequence: TGTGCCAGCAGGCCCGAGGCAGGGAGTTTCGCCGGGGAGCTGTTTTTT.

The rearrangement joins TRBV30 to TRBJ2-3; maybe TRBD2 (5 bases). The CDR3 consists of 12 residues. V was pared by 1 base and J by 6 bases, with 8 bases between. Per the germline V gene, CDR1 is GTSNPN and CDR2 is SVGIG (reference sequence). Written as DNA, the CDR3 is TGTGCCTGGAGTGGGGAGAGTGATACGCAGTATTTT. Its protein is CAWSGESDTQYF.

This clone was seen more than once but under ten times. V gene TRBV27 combines with J gene TRBJ1-5; 9 positions match TRBD1. After removal of 5 bases from V and 7 bases from J, the junction contained 6 bases not matched to a gene. The CDR3 has 14 residues. Germline loops: CDR1 MNHEY, CDR2 SMNVEV (reference sequence). The CDR3 DNA is TGTGCCAGCAGTCCCTGGGACAGGGAGCAGCCCCAGCATTTT. This encodes CASSPWDREQPQHF.

The chain couples TRBV7-9 to TRBJ2-1; perhaps TRBD1 as D (8 bases). CDR3 length equals 17 residues. Trimming pared 5 bases from V and 0 bases from J, leaving 17 bases between. Germline loops: CDR1 SEHNR, CDR2 FQNEAQ (reference sequence). The CDR3 sequence: CASSGQGLLPSYNEQFF. The CDR3 coding sequence is TGTGCCAGCAGCGGACAGGGACTATTACCCTCCTACAATGAGCAGTTCTTC.

This sequence joins TRBV6-5 and TRBJ2-7; the D gene is possibly TRBD2 (7 bases). Looked up from germline, CDR1 is MNHEY and CDR2 is SVGAGI. V was clipped by 0 bases and J by 7 bases, with 10 bases between them. CDR3 length: 13 residues. This CDR3 reads CASSYSGGREQYF. The CDR3 region has the DNA TGTGCCAGCAGTTACTCGGGGGGGCGGGAGCAGTACTTC.

This chain links TRBV15 with TRBJ1-2; D gene ambiguous. This CDR3 comprises 15 residues. Germline V lookup: CDR1 LNHNV, CDR2 YYDKDF (reference sequence). With 0 bases removed from V and 4 bases from J, the gap between germline ends came to 12 bases. The CDR3 loop reads CATSRDRPEGYGYTF. The CDR3, as DNA: TGTGCCACCAGCAGAGATCGCCCAGAGGGCTATGGCTACACCTTC.

This clone was recorded once. The CDR3 region is CASNLAGDPYNEQFF. CDR3 in DNA: TGTGCCAGCAACCTAGCGGGAGACCCCTACAATGAGCAGTTCTTC. The chain links TRBV9 to TRBJ2-1, with 10 bases lining up with TRBD2. J was trimmed by 2 bases and V by 6 bases; bases with no gene match: 5. This CDR3 has 15 amino acids. From germline, CDR1 is SGDLS and CDR2 YYNGEE.

This clone was seen just once. The chain links TRBV30 to TRBJ1-6; tentatively, D is TRBD1 (6 bases). Trimming pared 2 bases from V and 7 bases from J, leaving 9 bases between. The germline gives CDR1 GTSNPN, CDR2 SVGIG (reference sequence). The CDR3 is made up of 13 amino acids. CDR3 in DNA: TGTGCCTGGAGTCTAGGGGGGAATTCACCCCTCCACTTT. Translated: CAWSLGGNSPLHF.

The chain has TRBV5-1 and TRBJ2-5; 8 bases map to TRBD1. The CDR3 contains 13 residues. The ends lost 4 bases at V and 5 bases at J; junction bases unmatched: 4. Germline V gives CDR1 SGHRS, CDR2 YFSETQ. The CDR3 DNA reads as TGCGCCAGCAGCCCGGACAGGGAGGAGACCCAGTACTTC. This encodes CASSPDREETQYF.

V and J are TRBV9 and TRBJ1-4; 7 bases align to TRBD1. Losses at the gene ends were 3 bases for V and 0 bases for J; bases not matched to a gene: 8. The CDR3 length is 17 residues. Germline V gene data show CDR1 as SGDLS and CDR2 as YYNGEE. Written as DNA, the CDR3 is TGTGCCAGCAGCGAGGGGCAGGGGGATGCAACTAATGAAAAACTGTTTTTT. Translated: CASSEGQGDATNEKLFF.

The chain combines TRBV9 with TRBJ2-1, with a possible D match to TRBD2 (5 bases). V shed 0 bases and J shed 9 bases, with 22 bases lying between them. This CDR3 is 17 amino acids long. Germline lookup yields CDR1 SGDLS and CDR2 YYNGEE. Here the CDR3 reads CASSVAYRASRSGEQFF. The DNA of the CDR3 is TGTGCCAGCAGCGTAGCTTATCGGGCTAGCCGGTCGGGTGAGCAGTTCTTC.

The chain is built from TRBV2 and TRBJ2-7; possibly TRBD1 for D (6 bases). Looked up from germline, CDR1 is SNHLY and CDR2 is FYNNEI. This CDR3 has 12 residues. Trimming removed 8 bases at V and 7 bases at J, with 15 bases between. CDR3 protein: CASGGSPGEQYF. The CDR3 DNA reads as TGTGCCAGCGGGGGCAGCCCTGGGGAGCAGTACTTC.

This chain links TRBV4-1 with TRBJ2-3; no clear D gene. Germline V gene data show CDR1 as MGHRA and CDR2 as YSYEKL. The CDR3 spans 14 residues. V was clipped by 1 base and J by 4 bases, with 9 bases between them. The CDR3 here is CASSQGSRSDTQYF. As DNA, the CDR3 is TGCGCCAGCAGCCAAGGTTCTAGGTCAGATACGCAGTATTTT.

The chain links TRBV28 to TRBJ2-7; D assignment may be TRBD1 or TRBD2 (6 bases each). V was shortened by 3 bases and J by 6 bases, with 9 bases between the two germline ends. The CDR3 length is 12 residues. Germline V gene lookup returns CDR1 MDHEN and CDR2 SYDVKM. The CDR3 here is CASSFPGAEQYF. CDR3 coding DNA: TGTGCCAGCAGTTTTCCGGGGGCCGAGCAGTACTTC.

As regards this clone: The junction departs from the called germline gene at one end, perhaps through a read error. CDR3: CASSEGNRAYEQYF. The DNA of the CDR3 is TGTGCCAGCAGCGAAGGAAACAGGGCTTACGAGCAGTACTTC. This chain connects TRBV2 to TRBJ2-7; possible D gene TRBD1, 6 bases. Germline CDR1 reads SNHLY; CDR2 reads FYNNEI. This CDR3 spans 14 amino acids.

The chain is built from TRBV4-3 and TRBJ2-5; no definite D call. The CDR3 length is 15 residues. Trimming cost V 1 base and J 2 bases, with 11 bases left between them. The V gene's germline CDR1 is LGHNA and CDR2 YSLEER. The CDR3 region has the DNA TGCGCCAGCAGCCAAGGGTTGGCAGGACAAGAGACCCAGTACTTC. This codes for CASSQGLAGQETQYF.

The chain has TRBV6-1 and TRBJ2-7, with a tentative D call TRBD1 (5 bases). The CDR3 consists of 15 residues. Trimming shortened V by 1 base and J by 3 bases, and 13 bases separated the two germline ends. Germline CDR1 is MNHNS and CDR2 is SASEGT. The CDR3: CASSEGLDSIYEQYF. The CDR3, as DNA: TGTGCCAGCAGTGAAGGTCTTGACAGCATCTACGAGCAGTACTTC.

The J gene is TRBJ2-5, the V gene TRBV30; D not resolved. This CDR3 has 16 residues. V lost 2 bases and J lost 1, with 17 bases in between. Germline CDR1 is GTSNPN and CDR2 is SVGIG (reference sequence). In nucleotides, the CDR3 is TGTGCCTGGAGTCTAATCCCGGGCCGCATCCAAGAGACCCAGTACTTC. Protein sequence: CAWSLIPGRIQETQYF.